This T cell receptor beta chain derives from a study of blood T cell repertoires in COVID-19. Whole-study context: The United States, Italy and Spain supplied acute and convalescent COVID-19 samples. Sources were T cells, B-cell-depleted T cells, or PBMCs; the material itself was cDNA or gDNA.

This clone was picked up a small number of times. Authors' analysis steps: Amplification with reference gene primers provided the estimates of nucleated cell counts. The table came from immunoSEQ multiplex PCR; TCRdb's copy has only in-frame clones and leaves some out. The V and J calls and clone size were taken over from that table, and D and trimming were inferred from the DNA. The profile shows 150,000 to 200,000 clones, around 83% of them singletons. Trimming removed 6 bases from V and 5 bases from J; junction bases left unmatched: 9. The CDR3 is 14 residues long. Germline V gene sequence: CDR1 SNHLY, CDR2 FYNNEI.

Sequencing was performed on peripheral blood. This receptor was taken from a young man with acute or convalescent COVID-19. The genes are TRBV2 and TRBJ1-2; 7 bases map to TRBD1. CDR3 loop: CASRDRTGSYGYTF. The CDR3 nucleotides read TGTGCCAGCAGGGACAGGACAGGTTCTTATGGCTACACCTTC.